A selection of T cell receptor beta chains follows, all from one sample in a study of CD8+ T cells in alopecia areata. Some clones are missing from TCRdb's copy, which holds only in-frame ones; the method was immunoSEQ multiplex PCR. The data show around 97,000 clones, under 90% seen once. The sequencing here drew on CD8+ T cells sorted from blood, taken at approximately week 30, from a patient treated with tofacitinib. These receptors originate from a human donor with alopecia areata. The conserved cysteine and the conserved F or W are not part of the CDR3 here. Each record gives: J gene, V gene, CDR3 protein.

j_call: TRBJ2-3; v_call: TRBV7-8; cdr3_aa: ASFPRGRTDTQY
j_call: TRBJ2-1; v_call: TRBV19; cdr3_aa: ASKEQNSYNEQF
j_call: TRBJ2-1; v_call: TRBV15; cdr3_aa: ATSLRLLSYNEQF
j_call: TRBJ2-7; v_call: TRBV5-6; cdr3_aa: ASSFGLGSYEQY
j_call: TRBJ1-5; v_call: TRBV27; cdr3_aa: ASSLAPLAGNQPQH
j_call: TRBJ2-2; v_call: TRBV7-9; cdr3_aa: ASSLRELF
j_call: TRBJ2-1; v_call: TRBV11-2; cdr3_aa: ASSLVGLTPRGAEQF
j_call: TRBJ2-5; v_call: TRBV11-2; cdr3_aa: ASSRGQGQETQY
j_call: TRBJ2-1; v_call: TRBV7-2; cdr3_aa: ASRPDRGLGNEQF
j_call: TRBJ1-2; v_call: TRBV29-1; cdr3_aa: SASKIHGNGNYGYT
j_call: TRBJ2-2; v_call: TRBV15; cdr3_aa: ATNSEGNTGELF
j_call: TRBJ2-6; v_call: TRBV29-1; cdr3_aa: SVAFSGANVLT
j_call: TRBJ1-1; v_call: TRBV15; cdr3_aa: ATSRFRGQGMNTEAF
j_call: TRBJ1-2; v_call: TRBV15; cdr3_aa: ATSRGTGTGYGYT
j_call: TRBJ2-1; v_call: TRBV14; cdr3_aa: ASVGAGTTSHNEQF
j_call: TRBJ2-1; v_call: TRBV7-3; cdr3_aa: ASSPTTGGYNEQF
j_call: TRBJ2-7; v_call: TRBV28; cdr3_aa: ASSFKTGESYEQY
j_call: TRBJ2-1; v_call: TRBV6-5; cdr3_aa: ASGYLQGDHEQF
j_call: TRBJ1-2; v_call: TRBV29-1; cdr3_aa: SADPGSPSYGYT
j_call: TRBJ1-5; v_call: TRBV4-1; cdr3_aa: ASSQAPGGNQPQH